This is a list of T cell receptor beta chains from one sample in a study of technical replicates of blood from a few donors. TCRdb's table, derived via immunoSEQ multiplex PCR, lists solely in-frame clones and lacks some. The table includes about 66,000 clones, approximately 87% detected once. Sequencing input: PBMCs. The receptors stem from a human donor in good health. Some clones in this sample may be carry-over from other donors' samples. The CDR3 runs from the conserved cysteine through the conserved F or W. D genes are given only for firm matches. Clone size is shown for a subset of rows, as once, few, many or a class of expanded clone.

>TRBV5-4|-|-|TRBJ2-3
TGTGCCAGCAGCTTGGGGCAGGGGAGCACAGATACGCAGTATTTT
CASSLGQGSTDTQYF
>TRBV4-3|once|-|TRBJ1-2
TGCGCCAGCAGCCAAGATCTGGGGGCTGGCTACACCTTC
CASSQDLGAGYTF
>TRBV4-3|-|-|TRBJ1-3
TGCGCCAGCAGCCAAGTGGCGGGGTTCTCTGGAAACACCATATATTTT
CASSQVAGFSGNTIYF
>TRBV10-3|-|-|TRBJ2-7
TGTGCCATCAGTGTTGGCGGGAACACCTACGAGCAGTACTTC
CAISVGGNTYEQYF
>TRBV10-3|-|TRBD1|TRBJ2-7
TGTGCCATCAGCCGGACAGGGTACGAGCAGTACTTC
CAISRTGYEQYF
>TRBV15|-|-|TRBJ2-1
TGTGCCACCAGCAGAGATCATAATGAGCAGTTCTTC
CATSRDHNEQFF
>TRBV2|-|TRBD2|TRBJ2-3
TGTGCCAGCAGTGCACTAGCGGGGCGAACGCAGTATTTT
CASSALAGRTQYF
>TRBV15|-|-|TRBJ2-4
TGTGCCACCAGCCAAGCCCTACTAGCCAAAAACATTCAGTACTTC
CATSQALLAKNIQYF
>TRBV5-1|-|TRBD1|TRBJ2-7
TGCGCCAGCAGCTTGGAAGGGACAGGGACCGAGCAGTACTTC
CASSLEGTGTEQYF
>TRBV19|-|-|TRBJ1-6
TGTGCCAGTAGTCTCGACCCCCCGGGTTCACCCCTCCACTTT
CASSLDPPGSPLHF
>TRBV11-2|-|-|TRBJ2-3
TGTGCCAGCAGCTTAGAACTATGGGATACGCAGTATTTT
CASSLELWDTQYF
>TRBV2|-|TRBD1|TRBJ2-6
TGTGCCAGCAGTCGGGACAGGATGAACCGTAGTGGGGCCAACGTCCTGACTTTC
CASSRDRMNRSGANVLTF
>TRBV5-6|-|TRBD1|TRBJ1-2
TGTGCCAGCAGTTATACCGGACAGGGGCCGGCTGGCTATGGCTACACCTTC
CASSYTGQGPAGYGYTF
>TRBV7-9|-|-|TRBJ1-2
TGTGCCAGCAGCTTAGAATTCCGGTCTCATGGCTACACCTTC
CASSLEFRSHGYTF
>TRBV5-5|-|-|TRBJ2-3
TGTGCCAGCAGCGGCACTAGCATGGATACGCAGTATTTT
CASSGTSMDTQYF
>TRBV5-1|once|-|TRBJ2-1
TGCGCCAGCAGCTTCGCAGGGTTAAACAATGAGCAGTTCTTC
CASSFAGLNNEQFF
>TRBV10-2|-|-|TRBJ2-1
TGCGCCAGCAGCCGAGGAGGGGTATCCTACAATGAGCAGTTCTTC
CASSRGGVSYNEQFF
>TRBV12-5|once|-|TRBJ2-1
TGTGCTAGTGCCCTACTTTCCTACAATGAGCAGTTCTTC
CASALLSYNEQFF
>TRBV29-1|-|TRBD2|TRBJ2-7
TGCAGCGTTCGGGCTAGCGGGAACTCCTACGAGCAGTACTTC
CSVRASGNSYEQYF
>TRBV2|-|TRBD2|TRBJ2-1
TGTGCCAGCAGAGCCAGACCGGGACTAGCGGGGGGCAGCTCCTACAATGAGCAGTTCTTC
CASRARPGLAGGSSYNEQFF
>TRBV11-2|-|-|TRBJ2-3
TGTGCCAGCAGCTTAGCTTCCACTAGCCAGACGCGCACAGATACGCAGTATTTT
CASSLASTSQTRTDTQYF
>TRBV7-2|-|-|TRBJ1-1
TGTGCCAGCAGCTTACAGGAGAACACTGAAGCTTTCTTT
CASSLQENTEAFF
>TRBV30|-|TRBD2|TRBJ2-5
TGTGCCTGGACCGTAGGGACTAGTAGGTACCAAGAGACCCAGTACTTC
CAWTVGTSRYQETQYF
>TRBV6-1|-|TRBD2|TRBJ2-4
TGTGCCAGCGGATTAGCGGGGAGCAAAAACATTCAGTACTTC
CASGLAGSKNIQYF